The rows below give T cell receptor beta chains drawn from one sample of a study of cytomegalovirus exposure and HLA in healthy donors. Only in-frame clones appear in the TCRdb table, and some are missing; sequencing was by immunoSEQ multiplex PCR. The sample has roughly 110,000 clones, just over 70% seen once. Sequenced: PBMCs. The source is a boy aged 5-17 years in good health and CMV-seronegative. Both conserved end residues are part of each CDR3. Each record gives: V gene, D gene, clone size, J gene, CDR3 DNA, CDR3 protein. The D gene is left open where the match is weak. Size tells how often a clone was seen (once, few, many) or the class of an expanded clone, and some rows leave it out.

V: TRBV5-8; D: TRBD1; size: -; J: TRBJ2-2; DNA: TGTGCCAGCAGCTGGGGAATGGGACAGGGAAGGACCGGGGAGCTGTTTTTT; CDR3: CASSWGMGQGRTGELFF
V: TRBV4-1; D: TRBD1; size: -; J: TRBJ1-5; DNA: TGCGCCAGCAGCCAAGAGGGACAGGGGAATAGCAATCAGCCCCAGCATTTT; CDR3: CASSQEGQGNSNQPQHF
V: TRBV7-9; D: -; size: -; J: TRBJ2-7; DNA: TGTGCCAGCACCCCCCCCGTGGGAGACTACGAGCAGTACTTC; CDR3: CASTPPVGDYEQYF
V: TRBV21-1; D: -; size: -; J: TRBJ1-4; DNA: TGTGCCAGCAGCAGGACAGGGTCTAGACATGAAAAACTGTTTTTT; CDR3: CASSRTGSRHEKLFF
V: TRBV6-5; D: TRBD2; size: -; J: TRBJ2-7; DNA: TGTGCCAGCAGAGCACAGCGGGAACTCTCCTACGAGCAGTACTTC; CDR3: CASRAQRELSYEQYF
V: TRBV28; D: -; size: -; J: TRBJ1-1; DNA: TGTGCCAGCAGTTTTCGAGGGAACACTGAAGCTTTCTTT; CDR3: CASSFRGNTEAFF
V: TRBV19; D: TRBD2; size: -; J: TRBJ2-7; DNA: TGTGCCAGTAAGCTGGGAGGGGAAAACTACGAGCAGTACTTC; CDR3: CASKLGGENYEQYF
V: TRBV5-4; D: TRBD2; size: -; J: TRBJ2-7; DNA: TGTGCCAGCAGCTCAGGACTAGTGGGCCCACTCGAGCAGTACTTC; CDR3: CASSSGLVGPLEQYF
V: TRBV6-4; D: -; size: few; J: TRBJ2-7; DNA: TGTGCCAGCAGTGACGCCCCAGGTCGGAACGAGCAGTACTTC; CDR3: CASSDAPGRNEQYF
V: TRBV6-5; D: -; size: -; J: TRBJ1-1; DNA: TGTGCCAGCAGTTACCCTCCGGGTAAGGGGACTGAAGCTTTCTTT; CDR3: CASSYPPGKGTEAFF
V: TRBV5-1; D: -; size: -; J: TRBJ1-2; DNA: TGCGCCAGCAGCTTGGGCGGGGGGAATGGCTACACCTTC; CDR3: CASSLGGGNGYTF
V: TRBV9; D: TRBD1; size: -; J: TRBJ1-1; DNA: TGTGCCAGCAGCGCTCCTAAGGACAGGGGTAGCACTGAAGCTTTCTTT; CDR3: CASSAPKDRGSTEAFF
V: TRBV5-4; D: TRBD2; size: -; J: TRBJ2-5; DNA: TGTGCCAGCAAAGGGTATAGCGGGGGGGTCCAAGAGACCCAGTACTTC; CDR3: CASKGYSGGVQETQYF
V: TRBV9; D: TRBD1; size: -; J: TRBJ1-1; DNA: TGTGCCAGCAGCCCACAGGGGCCCCACACTGAAGCTTTCTTT; CDR3: CASSPQGPHTEAFF
V: TRBV7-2; D: TRBD1; size: few; J: TRBJ2-7; DNA: TGTGCCAGCAGCGCCGGACAGGGAGGCCTCTACGAGCAGTACTTC; CDR3: CASSAGQGGLYEQYF
V: TRBV10-1; D: -; size: -; J: TRBJ2-7; DNA: TGCGCCAGCAGTGAGTCAATATTCCCCTACGAGCAGTACTTC; CDR3: CASSESIFPYEQYF
V: TRBV7-3; D: TRBD1; size: -; J: TRBJ2-1; DNA: TGTGCCAGCAGTCTGACAGGGGGCAATGAGCAGTTCTTC; CDR3: CASSLTGGNEQFF
V: TRBV6-4; D: TRBD1; size: -; J: TRBJ2-3; DNA: TGTGCCAGCAGTGACTCCGGGACAGGGTTTTTAGATACGCAGTATTTT; CDR3: CASSDSGTGFLDTQYF
V: TRBV5-1; D: TRBD2; size: -; J: TRBJ2-3; DNA: TGCGCCAGCAGCCCATCCATAATAGCGGGGAACACAGATACGCAGTATTTT; CDR3: CASSPSIIAGNTDTQYF
V: TRBV27; D: TRBD2; size: -; J: TRBJ2-3; DNA: TGTGCCAGCAGTTATAGAAGCGGGGGGGCGGGGTTGTCGACAGATACGCAGTATTTT; CDR3: CASSYRSGGAGLSTDTQYF
V: TRBV12-2; D: -; size: -; J: TRBJ2-7; DNA: TGTGCAAGTCGCTTCATAGCTACGGGACCGGGGGGCGGGAGCTCCTACGAGCAGTACTTC; CDR3: CASRFIATGPGGGSSYEQYF
V: TRBV5-1; D: -; size: -; J: TRBJ1-1; DNA: TGCGCCAGCAGCCTCTCCGGAACAACGGGCACTGAAGCTTTCTTT; CDR3: CASSLSGTTGTEAFF
V: TRBV27; D: -; size: -; J: TRBJ2-6; DNA: TGTGCCAGCAGTTATAACTCTGGGGCCAACGTCCTGACTTTC; CDR3: CASSYNSGANVLTF
V: TRBV6-1; D: -; size: -; J: TRBJ1-5; DNA: TGTGCCAGCAGTGAAAGGTGGACAGTTTTTAGCAATCAGCCCCAGCATTTT; CDR3: CASSERWTVFSNQPQHF
V: TRBV7-9; D: TRBD1; size: -; J: TRBJ2-5; DNA: TGTGCCAGCAGCTCGACAGGGGGGCACCAGAGGGAGACCCAGTACTTC; CDR3: CASSSTGGHQRETQYF
V: TRBV28; D: -; size: once; J: TRBJ1-4; DNA: TGTGCCAGCAGCCCCCGGGAAAAACTGTTTTTT; CDR3: CASSPREKLFF
V: TRBV12-5; D: TRBD1; size: -; J: TRBJ2-1; DNA: TGTGCTAGTGGTTTGGGACAGGGAGAGTACAATGAGCAGTTCTTC; CDR3: CASGLGQGEYNEQFF
V: TRBV30; D: -; size: -; J: TRBJ1-5; DNA: TGTGCCTGGGGCGACGCAGGGAATCAGCCCCAGCATTTT; CDR3: CAWGDAGNQPQHF
V: TRBV9; D: TRBD2; size: -; J: TRBJ2-1; DNA: TGTGCCAGCAGCGTTCTAGCGGGAGCGTACAATGAGCAGTTCTTC; CDR3: CASSVLAGAYNEQFF
V: TRBV10-3; D: TRBD2; size: -; J: TRBJ2-7; DNA: TGTGCCATCAGTGGAGGGAGGGGATCCTACGAGCAGTACTTC; CDR3: CAISGGRGSYEQYF
V: TRBV6-5; D: -; size: -; J: TRBJ1-5; DNA: TGTGCCAGCAGACCTACAGGGCCCGGTCAGCCCCAGCATTTT; CDR3: CASRPTGPGQPQHF
V: TRBV19; D: TRBD1; size: -; J: TRBJ1-5; DNA: TGTGCCAGTAGACGGGTGGTTGGACAGGGGCTCAATCAGCCCCAGCATTTT; CDR3: CASRRVVGQGLNQPQHF
V: TRBV5-6; D: -; size: -; J: TRBJ2-2; DNA: TGTGCCAGCAGCCTCGGACTATCCGGATCGGGGGAGCTGTTTTTT; CDR3: CASSLGLSGSGELFF
V: TRBV15; D: -; size: -; J: TRBJ2-3; DNA: TGTGCCACCAGCAGAGATGGGGAGGGGGCAGATACGCAGTATTTT; CDR3: CATSRDGEGADTQYF
V: TRBV7-3; D: -; size: few; J: TRBJ2-2; DNA: TGTGCCAGCAGCCGGGGTTCGAACACCGGGGAGCTGTTTTTT; CDR3: CASSRGSNTGELFF
V: TRBV2; D: TRBD2; size: -; J: TRBJ2-7; DNA: TGTGCCAGCAGTGAAGGCGGAGCGGGAGTTTCGGTCGAGCAGTACTTC; CDR3: CASSEGGAGVSVEQYF
V: TRBV5-1; D: -; size: -; J: TRBJ2-6; DNA: TGCGCCAGCAGCCTCCAGGGTAACTCTGGGGCCAACGTCCTGACTTTC; CDR3: CASSLQGNSGANVLTF
V: TRBV10-3; D: TRBD2; size: -; J: TRBJ2-5; DNA: TGTGCCACCGGACTAGGGACCCAGTACTTC; CDR3: CATGLGTQYF
V: TRBV29-1; D: -; size: -; J: TRBJ1-1; DNA: TGCAGCGTTGGGCGGGGGGTAGCTTTCTTT; CDR3: CSVGRGVAFF
V: TRBV5-1; D: -; size: -; J: TRBJ2-5; DNA: TGCGCCAGCAGCCCCCGGACAGCTGGAGAGACCCAGTACTTC; CDR3: CASSPRTAGETQYF